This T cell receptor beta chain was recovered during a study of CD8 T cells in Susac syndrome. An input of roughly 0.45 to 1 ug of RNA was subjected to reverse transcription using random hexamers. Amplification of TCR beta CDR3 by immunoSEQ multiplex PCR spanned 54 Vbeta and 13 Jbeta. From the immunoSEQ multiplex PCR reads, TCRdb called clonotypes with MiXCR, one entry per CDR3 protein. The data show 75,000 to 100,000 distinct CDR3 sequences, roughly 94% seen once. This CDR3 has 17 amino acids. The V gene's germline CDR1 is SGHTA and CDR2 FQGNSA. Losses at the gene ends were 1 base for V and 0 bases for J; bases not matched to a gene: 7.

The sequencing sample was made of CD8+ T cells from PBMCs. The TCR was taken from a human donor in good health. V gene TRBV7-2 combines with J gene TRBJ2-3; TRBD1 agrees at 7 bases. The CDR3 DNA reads TGTGCCAGCAGCTTAGGTGTCAGGGGACAGAGCACAGATACGCAGTATTTT. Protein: CASSLGVRGQSTDTQYF.